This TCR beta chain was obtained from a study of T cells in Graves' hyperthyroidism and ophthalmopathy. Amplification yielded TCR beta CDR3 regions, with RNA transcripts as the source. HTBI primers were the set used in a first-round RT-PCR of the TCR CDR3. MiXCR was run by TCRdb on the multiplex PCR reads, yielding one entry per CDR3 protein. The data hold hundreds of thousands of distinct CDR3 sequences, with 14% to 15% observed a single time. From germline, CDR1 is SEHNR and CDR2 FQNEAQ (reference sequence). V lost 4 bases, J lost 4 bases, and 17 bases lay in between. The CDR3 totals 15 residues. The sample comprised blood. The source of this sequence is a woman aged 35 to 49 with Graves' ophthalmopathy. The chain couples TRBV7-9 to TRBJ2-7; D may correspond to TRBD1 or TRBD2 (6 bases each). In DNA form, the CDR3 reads TGTGCCAGCAGCTCCAGTATCCCGGGGGCTTACGAGCAGTACTTC. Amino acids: CASSSSIPGAYEQYF.